The present T cell receptor beta chain was sequenced within a study of blood T cell repertoires in COVID-19. Study details: From the United States, Italy and Spain came samples of acute and convalescent COVID-19. Nucleic acid was either cDNA or gDNA, and it came from T cells, B-cell-depleted T cells, or PBMCs.

This clone turned up a few times. Between the trimmed V and J ends, which lost 0 bases and 3 bases, there was a span of 9 bases. The CDR3 sequence is 14 residues long. In germline, CDR1 is SGDLS, CDR2 YYNGEE. Study processing details: Cell counts per sample came from amplifying reference gene primers. Produced via immunoSEQ multiplex PCR; TCRdb's table is partial and in-frame only. V and J calls and clone size come straight from that table; D and trimming were deduced from the DNA. The sample includes roughly 130,000 clones, around 82% seen only once; the top ten take around 12%. Sequencing input: peripheral blood. The TCR comes from a woman between 25 and 40 years old who had recovered from COVID-19. V is TRBV9 and J is TRBJ1-2, with D possibly being TRBD1 (6 bases). CDR3: CASSVESGDYGYTF. For the CDR3, the DNA is TGTGCCAGCAGCGTAGAATCAGGGGACTATGGCTACACCTTC.